Presented here are 7 T cell receptor beta chains from one specimen sequenced in a study of Tregs in tolerant kidney transplant recipients. TCRdb keeps only in-frame clones here, not all; method: immunoSEQ multiplex PCR. The sample has over 50,000 clones, around four fifths seen once; the top ten hold more than 4.5%. Sequenced material: CD4+ T cells from blood. The source of these receptors is a human donor in good health.

This chain links TRBV7-9 with TRBJ2-3; TRBD1 or TRBD2 may be the D gene (6 bases each). V lost 1 base, J lost 2 bases, and 13 bases lay in between. The V gene's germline CDR1 is SEHNR and CDR2 FQNEAQ (reference sequence). This CDR3 has 16 amino acids. The CDR3, as DNA: TGTGCCAGCAGCTTAGATGGAGGGGGGTTCACAGATACGCAGTATTTT. It yields the protein CASSLDGGGFTDTQYF.

The gene calls are TRBV4-1 and TRBJ2-3; no firm D call. Germline CDR1 MGHRA, CDR2 YSYEKL. This CDR3 spans 14 amino acids. The V end was cut by 0 bases, the J end by 1 base, with 5 bases between. In DNA, the CDR3 is TGCGCCAGCAGCCAAGATAGGGGCACAGATACGCAGTATTTT. It translates to CASSQDRGTDTQYF.

The genes are TRBV1 and TRBJ2-1; TRBD2, the D gene given by the table, was not confirmed from the DNA. TRBV1 is a known pseudogene. There are 16 residues in the CDR3. The DNA for the CDR3 is TGCACCAGCAGCCACCCGGCGGGGACCGAATACAATGAGCAGTTCTTC. It codes for CTSSHPAGTEYNEQFF.

The chain has TRBV5-6 and TRBJ1-6, with 8 bases identical to TRBD1. Trimming took 3 bases from V and 5 from J; bases not matched to a gene: 4. The CDR3 is 15 residues long. Per the germline V gene, CDR1 is SGHDT and CDR2 is YYEEEE. This CDR3 is CASSSPGQDNSPLHF. In DNA form, the CDR3 reads TGTGCCAGCAGCTCCCCGGGACAGGATAATTCACCCCTCCACTTT.

The chain couples TRBV5-5 to TRBJ1-4, with TRBD1 matching 9 bases. Per germline, CDR1 SGHKS and CDR2 YYEKEE (reference sequence). After removal of 4 bases from V and 8 bases from J, the junction contained 9 bases not matched to a gene. This CDR3 has 15 residues. The CDR3 bases are TGTGCCAGCAGCAAGACAGGGGGAATAAGGGAAAAACTGTTTTTT. Protein: CASSKTGGIREKLFF.

The chain links TRBV29-1 to TRBJ1-1; no definite D call. Germline CDR1 is SQVTM and CDR2 is ANQGSEA. V lost 1 base, J lost 4 bases, and 10 bases lay in between. This CDR3 contains 13 residues. CDR3: CSVEGAFATEAFF. The CDR3 DNA is TGCAGCGTTGAAGGGGCGTTCGCCACTGAAGCTTTCTTT.

This chain links TRBV6-1 with TRBJ1-2; unclear D gene. The germline V and J ends were trimmed by 2 bases and 4 bases, with 11 bases remaining between them. CDR1 is MNHNS, CDR2 SASEGT, per germline. This CDR3 has 14 residues. The CDR3 DNA follows: TGTGCCAGCAGTGAATGGGCCAAGAGCTATGGCTACACCTTC. It codes for CASSEWAKSYGYTF.